Each of the 8 T cell receptor beta chains below was sequenced from the same sample in a study of blood T cell repertoires in COVID-19 (dated by TCRdb to 2018 to 2020). Libraries were built with the immunoSEQ multiplex PCR assay. In its TCRdb copy, this immuneACCESS table keeps in-frame sequences only and misses some clones. Where compared with another copy, unresolved V genes explain less than half of these, and the others have no known cause. In all, the sample holds approximately 110,000 clones, and about four fifths of those were seen once. In total, the top ten clones hold approximately 15% of the sample. The sequenced material came from peripheral blood. Receptors originate from an elderly woman with acute or convalescent COVID-19.

The rearrangement uses TRBV5-1 and TRBJ2-2; D is perhaps TRBD2 (6 bases). V lost 1 base, J lost 4 bases, and 14 bases lay in between. This CDR3 comprises 16 residues. Germline V CDR1 and CDR2: SGHRS, YFSETQ. The DNA for the CDR3 is TGCGCCAGCAGCTTGAGTCGCATGGGACTCACCGGGGAGCTGTTTTTT. It yields the protein CASSLSRMGLTGELFF.

As concerns this clone: Other DNA sequences in this specimen translate into the identical CDR3. This sequence joins TRBV6-1 and TRBJ1-5; no clear D. V shed 3 bases and J shed 2 bases, with 8 bases lying between them. The germline gives CDR1 MNHNS, CDR2 SASEGT. The CDR3 is made up of 14 amino acids. CDR3 coding DNA: TGTGCCAGCAGTGAGAGCGGGGGCAATCAGCCCCAGCATTTT. Its translation: CASSESGGNQPQHF.

The chain recombines TRBV7-9 with TRBJ2-3; no clear D. The CDR3 runs 13 residues. Trimming shortened V by 7 bases and J by 4 bases, and 12 bases separated the two germline ends. Germline V gene sequence: CDR1 SEHNR, CDR2 FQNEAQ (reference sequence). CDR3 nucleotide sequence: TGTGCCAGCAACCACAGACGAGCAGATACGCAGTATTTT. This gives the protein CASNHRRADTQYF.

V gene TRBV6-5 combines with J gene TRBJ2-7; 7 bases agree with TRBD2. V trimming: 4 bases; J trimming: 4 bases; junction bases outside the gene matches: 4. Germline CDR1 MNHEY, CDR2 SVGAGI. The CDR3 runs 13 residues. CDR3 sequence: CASSSGGNYEQYF. The CDR3 nucleotides are TGTGCCAGCAGTTCCGGGGGGAATTACGAGCAGTACTTC.

This clone has just a few counts. V usage is TRBV6-2 or TRBV6-3 and J usage is TRBJ2-1; 9 bases are a match to TRBD1. The CDR3 length is 14 residues. V lost 2 bases, J lost 12 bases, and 8 bases stayed unmatched. Germline CDR1 is MNHEY and CDR2 is SVGEGT. CDR3 nucleotides: TGTGCCAGCAGTTACCTTTCCGGGACAGGGAGGCAGTTCTTC. It yields the protein CASSYLSGTGRQFF.

This chain links TRBV7-2 with TRBJ2-3; D might be TRBD1 (5 bases). Germline V gene lookup returns CDR1 SGHTA and CDR2 FQGNSA. Trimming removed 2 bases from V and 5 bases from J, with 11 bases in between. This CDR3 region has 14 residues. The CDR3 DNA follows: TGTGCCAGCAGCTTATTGGGGCTCGGAGATACGCAGTATTTT. Amino acids: CASSLLGLGDTQYF.

This clone was detected only once. The chain joins TRBV25-1 to TRBJ1-6; 9 bases are shared with TRBD1. Germline V gene data show CDR1 as MGHDK and CDR2 as SYGVNS. Trimming took 5 bases from V and 9 from J; bases not matched to a gene: 5. This CDR3 is 14 amino acids long. The CDR3 is CASSNRDRASPLHF. The CDR3 coding sequence is TGTGCCAGCAGTAACCGGGACAGGGCTTCACCCCTCCACTTT.

The chain employs TRBV2 and TRBJ1-2, with 12 bases aligning to TRBD1. J was trimmed by 6 bases and V by 3 bases; bases with no gene match: 5. This CDR3 region has 15 residues. Looked up from germline, CDR1 is SNHLY and CDR2 is FYNNEI. CDR3 loop: CASSETGTGGNGYTF. The CDR3 region has the DNA TGTGCCAGCAGTGAGACCGGGACAGGGGGCAATGGCTACACCTTC.